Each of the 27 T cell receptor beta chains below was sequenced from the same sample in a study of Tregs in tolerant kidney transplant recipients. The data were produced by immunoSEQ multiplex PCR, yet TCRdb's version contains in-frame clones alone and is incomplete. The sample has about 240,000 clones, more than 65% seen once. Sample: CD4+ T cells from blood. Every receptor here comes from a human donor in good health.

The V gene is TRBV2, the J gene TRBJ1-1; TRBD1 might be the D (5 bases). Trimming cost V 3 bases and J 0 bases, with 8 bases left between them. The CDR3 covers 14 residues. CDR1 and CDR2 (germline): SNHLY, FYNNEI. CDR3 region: CASSDPGMNTEAFF. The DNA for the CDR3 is TGTGCCAGCAGTGATCCAGGGATGAACACTGAAGCTTTCTTT.

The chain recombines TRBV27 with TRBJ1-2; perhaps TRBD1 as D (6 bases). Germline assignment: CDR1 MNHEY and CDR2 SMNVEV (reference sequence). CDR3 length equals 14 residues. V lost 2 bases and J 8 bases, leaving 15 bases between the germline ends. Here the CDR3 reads CASSLIGQRGGYTF. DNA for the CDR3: TGTGCCAGCAGTTTAATCGGACAGCGGGGAGGCTACACCTTC.

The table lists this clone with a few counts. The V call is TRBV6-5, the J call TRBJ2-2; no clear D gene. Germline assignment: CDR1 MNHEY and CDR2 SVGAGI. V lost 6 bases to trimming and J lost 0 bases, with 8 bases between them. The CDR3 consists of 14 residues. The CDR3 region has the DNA TGTGCCAGCAGCCGGAGCTCGAACACCGGGGAGCTGTTTTTT. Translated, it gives CASSRSSNTGELFF.

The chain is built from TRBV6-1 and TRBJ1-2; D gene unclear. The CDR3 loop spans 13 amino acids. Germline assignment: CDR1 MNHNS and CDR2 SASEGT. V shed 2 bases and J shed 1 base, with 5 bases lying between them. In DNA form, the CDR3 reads TGTGCCAGCAGTGAATCCGTTAACTATGGCTACACCTTC. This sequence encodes CASSESVNYGYTF.

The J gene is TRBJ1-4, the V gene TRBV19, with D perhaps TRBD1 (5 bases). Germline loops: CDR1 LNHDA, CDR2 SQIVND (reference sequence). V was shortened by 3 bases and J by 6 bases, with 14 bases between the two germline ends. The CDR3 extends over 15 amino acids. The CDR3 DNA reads TGTGCCAGTAGTATTTGGAAACCGGGGGATGAAAAACTGTTTTTT. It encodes CASSIWKPGDEKLFF.

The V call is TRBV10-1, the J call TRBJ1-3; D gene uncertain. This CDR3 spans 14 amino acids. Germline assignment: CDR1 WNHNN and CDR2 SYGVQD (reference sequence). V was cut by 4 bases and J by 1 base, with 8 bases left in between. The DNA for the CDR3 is TGCGCCAGCAGTGGCGGTTCTTCTGGAAACACCATATATTTT. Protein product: CASSGGSSGNTIYF.

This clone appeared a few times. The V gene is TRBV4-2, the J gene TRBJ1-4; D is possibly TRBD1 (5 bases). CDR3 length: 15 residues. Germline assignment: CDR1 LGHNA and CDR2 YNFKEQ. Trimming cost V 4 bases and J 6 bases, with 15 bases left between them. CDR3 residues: CASSREGSRDEKLFF. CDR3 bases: TGTGCCAGCAGCCGAGAGGGGAGTAGGGATGAAAAACTGTTTTTT.

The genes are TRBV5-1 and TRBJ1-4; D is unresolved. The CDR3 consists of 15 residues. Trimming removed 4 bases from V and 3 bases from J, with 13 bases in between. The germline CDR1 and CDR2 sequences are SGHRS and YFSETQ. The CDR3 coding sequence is TGCGCCAGCAGCCTGAACAGTCTATCTAATGAAAAACTGTTTTTT. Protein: CASSLNSLSNEKLFF.

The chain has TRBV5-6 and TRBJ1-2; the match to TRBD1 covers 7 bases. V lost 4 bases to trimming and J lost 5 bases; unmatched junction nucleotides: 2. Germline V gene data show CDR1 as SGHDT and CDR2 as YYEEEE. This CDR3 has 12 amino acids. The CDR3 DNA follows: TGTGCCAGCAGCCAGGGACAGTATGGCTACACCTTC. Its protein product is CASSQGQYGYTF. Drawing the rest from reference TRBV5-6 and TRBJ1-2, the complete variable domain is DAGVTQSPTHLIKTRGQQVTLRCSPKSGHDTVSWYQQALGQGPQFIFQYYEEEERQRGNFPDRFSGHQFPNYSSELNVNALLLGDSALYLCASSQGQYGYTFGSGTRLTVV.

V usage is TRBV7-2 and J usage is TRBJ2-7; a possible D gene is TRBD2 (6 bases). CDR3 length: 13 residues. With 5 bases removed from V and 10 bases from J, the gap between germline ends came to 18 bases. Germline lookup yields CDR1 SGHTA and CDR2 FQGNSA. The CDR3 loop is CASSPAGTFVQYF. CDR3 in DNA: TGTGCCAGCAGCCCCGCCGGGACTTTCGTACAGTACTTC.

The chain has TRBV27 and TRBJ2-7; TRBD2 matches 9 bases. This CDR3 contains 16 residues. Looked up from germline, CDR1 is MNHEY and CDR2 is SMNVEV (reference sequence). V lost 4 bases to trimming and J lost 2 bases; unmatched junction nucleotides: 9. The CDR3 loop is CASSSRGSGSPYEQYF. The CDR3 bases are TGTGCCAGCAGTTCCCGGGGTAGCGGGAGTCCCTACGAGCAGTACTTC.

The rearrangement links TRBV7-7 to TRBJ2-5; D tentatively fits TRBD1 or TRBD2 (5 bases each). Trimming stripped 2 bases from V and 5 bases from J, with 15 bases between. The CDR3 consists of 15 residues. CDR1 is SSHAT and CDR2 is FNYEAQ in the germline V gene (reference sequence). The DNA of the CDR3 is TGTGCCAGCAGCTTACAGGCAGGGCCGGGGGAGACCCAGTACTTC. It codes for CASSLQAGPGETQYF.

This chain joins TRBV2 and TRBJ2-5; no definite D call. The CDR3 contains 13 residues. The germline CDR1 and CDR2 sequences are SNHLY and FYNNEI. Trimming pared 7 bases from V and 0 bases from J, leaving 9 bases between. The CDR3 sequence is CASKVHYQETQYF. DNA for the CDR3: TGTGCCAGCAAGGTACATTACCAAGAGACCCAGTACTTC.

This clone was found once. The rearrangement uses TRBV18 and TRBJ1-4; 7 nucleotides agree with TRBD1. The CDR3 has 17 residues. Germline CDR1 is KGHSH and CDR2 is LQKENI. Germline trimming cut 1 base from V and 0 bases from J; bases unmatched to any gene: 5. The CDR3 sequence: CASSPLGTATTNEKLFF. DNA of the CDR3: TGTGCCAGCTCACCACTCGGGACAGCAACAACTAATGAAAAACTGTTTTTT.

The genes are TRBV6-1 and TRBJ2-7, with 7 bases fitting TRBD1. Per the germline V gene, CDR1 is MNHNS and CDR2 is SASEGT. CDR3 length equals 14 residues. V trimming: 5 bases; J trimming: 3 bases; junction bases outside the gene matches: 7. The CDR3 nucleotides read TGTGCCAGCAGTAAGACGACAGGGAGCTACGAGCAGTACTTC. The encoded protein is CASSKTTGSYEQYF.

CDR3: CASSRPVGGDTDTQYF. DNA of the CDR3: TGTGCCAGCAGCCGCCCCGTGGGGGGGGACACAGATACGCAGTATTTT. The V call is TRBV5-4, the J call TRBJ2-3, with 7 bases matching TRBD2. The germline V gene has CDR1 SGHNT and CDR2 YYREEE (reference sequence). The CDR3 runs to 16 residues. Trimming removed 4 bases from V and 2 bases from J; junction bases left unmatched: 10.

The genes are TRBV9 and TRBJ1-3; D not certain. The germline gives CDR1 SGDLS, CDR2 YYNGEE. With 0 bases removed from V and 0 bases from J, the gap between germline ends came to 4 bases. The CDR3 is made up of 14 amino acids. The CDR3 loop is CASSVGPSGNTIYF. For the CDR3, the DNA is TGTGCCAGCAGCGTAGGGCCCTCTGGAAACACCATATATTTT.

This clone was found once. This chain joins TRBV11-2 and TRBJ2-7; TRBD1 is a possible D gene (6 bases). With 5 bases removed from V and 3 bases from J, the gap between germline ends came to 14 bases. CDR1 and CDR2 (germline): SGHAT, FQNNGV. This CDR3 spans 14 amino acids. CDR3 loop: CASSLSLRGYEQYF. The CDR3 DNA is TGTGCCAGCAGCCTGTCACTCAGGGGCTACGAGCAGTACTTC.

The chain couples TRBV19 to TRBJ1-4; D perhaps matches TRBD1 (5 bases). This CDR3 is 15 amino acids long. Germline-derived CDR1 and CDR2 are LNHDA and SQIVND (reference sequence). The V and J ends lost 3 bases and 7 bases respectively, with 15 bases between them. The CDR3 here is CASSIQGPRVEKLFF. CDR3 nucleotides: TGTGCCAGTAGTATTCAGGGTCCTAGGGTTGAAAAACTGTTTTTT.

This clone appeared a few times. Here the CDR3 reads CASSEARGERETQYF. In nucleotides, the CDR3 is TGTGCCAGCAGTGAAGCGCGGGGGGAGCGAGAGACCCAGTACTTC. The rearrangement joins TRBV2 to TRBJ2-5; 8 bases are a match to TRBD2. Losses at the gene ends were 0 bases for V and 4 bases for J; bases not matched to a gene: 4. This CDR3 region has 15 residues. The germline CDR1 and CDR2 sequences are SNHLY and FYNNEI.

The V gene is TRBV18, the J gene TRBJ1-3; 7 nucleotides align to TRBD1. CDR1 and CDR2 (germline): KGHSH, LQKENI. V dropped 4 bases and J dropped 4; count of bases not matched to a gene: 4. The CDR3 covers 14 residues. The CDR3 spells CASSQGASGNTIYF. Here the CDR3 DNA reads TGTGCCAGCTCACAGGGGGCGTCGGGAAACACCATATATTTT. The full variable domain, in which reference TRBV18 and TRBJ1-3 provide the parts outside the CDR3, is NAGVMQNPRHLVRRRGQEARLRCSPMKGHSHVYWYRQLPEEGLKFMVYLQKENIIDESGMPKERFSAEFPKEGPSILRIQQVVRGDSAAYFCASSQGASGNTIYFGEGSWLTVV.

Here the CDR3 DNA reads TGTGCCAGCAGCTTGGTGGGGCCGGACAGGGAGTGGTTCTTC. Protein product: CASSLVGPDREWFF. This rearrangement joins TRBV5-4 to TRBJ2-1; 8 nucleotides align to TRBD1. The ends lost 0 bases at V and 15 bases at J; junction bases unmatched: 11. This CDR3 region has 14 residues. CDR1 and CDR2 (germline): SGHNT, YYREEE (reference sequence).

CDR3 in DNA: TGTGCCAGCAGTTTATTTTGGGGAAGCTCCTACGAGCAGTACTTC. This codes for CASSLFWGSSYEQYF. The V gene is TRBV27, the J gene TRBJ2-7; unclear D gene. The germline gives CDR1 MNHEY, CDR2 SMNVEV (reference sequence). V gave up 1 base and J gave up 0 bases, with 10 bases separating them. This CDR3 has 15 amino acids.

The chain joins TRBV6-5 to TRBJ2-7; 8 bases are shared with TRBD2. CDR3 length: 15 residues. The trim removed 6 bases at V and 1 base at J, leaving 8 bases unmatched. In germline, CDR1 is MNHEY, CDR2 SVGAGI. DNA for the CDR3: TGTGCCAGCAGCCCTCACGGGAGGGAATCCTACGAGCAGTACTTC. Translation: CASSPHGRESYEQYF.

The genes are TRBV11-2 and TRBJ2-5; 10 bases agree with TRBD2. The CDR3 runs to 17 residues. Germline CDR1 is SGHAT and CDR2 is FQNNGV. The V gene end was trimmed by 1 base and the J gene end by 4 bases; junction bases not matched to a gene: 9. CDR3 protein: CASSLGVAGGRGETQYF. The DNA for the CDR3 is TGTGCCAGCAGCTTAGGGGTAGCGGGGGGCCGGGGAGAGACCCAGTACTTC.

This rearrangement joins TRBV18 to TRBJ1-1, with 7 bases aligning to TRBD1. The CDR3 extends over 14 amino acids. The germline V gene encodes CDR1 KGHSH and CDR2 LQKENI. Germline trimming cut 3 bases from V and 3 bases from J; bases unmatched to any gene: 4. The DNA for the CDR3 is TGTGCCAGCTCACCTCGACAGGGAGACACTGAAGCTTTCTTT. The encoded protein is CASSPRQGDTEAFF. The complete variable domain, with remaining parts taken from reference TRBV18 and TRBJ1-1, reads NAGVMQNPRHLVRRRGQEARLRCSPMKGHSHVYWYRQLPEEGLKFMVYLQKENIIDESGMPKERFSAEFPKEGPSILRIQQVVRGDSAAYFCASSPRQGDTEAFFGQGTRLTVV.

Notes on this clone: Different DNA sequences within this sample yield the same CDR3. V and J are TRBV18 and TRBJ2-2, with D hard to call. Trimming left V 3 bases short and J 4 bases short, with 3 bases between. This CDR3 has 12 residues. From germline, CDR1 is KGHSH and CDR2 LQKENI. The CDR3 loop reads CASSPTTGELFF. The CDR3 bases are TGTGCCAGCTCACCCACCACCGGGGAGCTGTTTTTT.